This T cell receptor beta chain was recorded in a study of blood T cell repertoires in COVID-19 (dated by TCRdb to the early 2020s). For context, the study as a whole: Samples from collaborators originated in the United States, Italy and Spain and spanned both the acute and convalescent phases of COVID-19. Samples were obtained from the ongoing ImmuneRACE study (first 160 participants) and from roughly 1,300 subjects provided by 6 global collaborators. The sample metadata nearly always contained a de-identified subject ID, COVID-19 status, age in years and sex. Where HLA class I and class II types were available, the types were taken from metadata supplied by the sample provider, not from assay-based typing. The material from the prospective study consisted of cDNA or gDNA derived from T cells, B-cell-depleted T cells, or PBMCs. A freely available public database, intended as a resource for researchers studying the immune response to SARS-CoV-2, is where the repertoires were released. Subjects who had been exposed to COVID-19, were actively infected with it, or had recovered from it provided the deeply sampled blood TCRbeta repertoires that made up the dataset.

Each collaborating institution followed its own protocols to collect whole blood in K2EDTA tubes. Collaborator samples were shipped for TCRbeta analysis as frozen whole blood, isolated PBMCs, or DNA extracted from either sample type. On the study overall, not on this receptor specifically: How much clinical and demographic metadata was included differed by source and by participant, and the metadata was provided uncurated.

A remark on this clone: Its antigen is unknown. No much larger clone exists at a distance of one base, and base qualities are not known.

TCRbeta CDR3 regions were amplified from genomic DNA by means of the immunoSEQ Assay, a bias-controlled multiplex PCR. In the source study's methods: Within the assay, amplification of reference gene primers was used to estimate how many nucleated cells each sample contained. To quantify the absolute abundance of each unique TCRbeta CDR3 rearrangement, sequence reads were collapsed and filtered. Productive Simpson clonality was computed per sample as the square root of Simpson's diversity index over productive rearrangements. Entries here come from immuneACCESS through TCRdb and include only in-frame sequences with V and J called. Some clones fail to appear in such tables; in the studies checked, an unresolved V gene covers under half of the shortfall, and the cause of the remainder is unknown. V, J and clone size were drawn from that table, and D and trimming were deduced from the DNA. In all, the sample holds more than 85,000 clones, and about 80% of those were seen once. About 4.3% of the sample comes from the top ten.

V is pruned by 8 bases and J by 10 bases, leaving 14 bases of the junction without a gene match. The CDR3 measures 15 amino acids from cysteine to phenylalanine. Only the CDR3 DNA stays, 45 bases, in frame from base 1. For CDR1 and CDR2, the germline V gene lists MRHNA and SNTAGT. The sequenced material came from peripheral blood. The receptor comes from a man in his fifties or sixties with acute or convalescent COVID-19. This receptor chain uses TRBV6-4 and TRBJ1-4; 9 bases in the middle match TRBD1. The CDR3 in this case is CASGTGTFMGGKLFF. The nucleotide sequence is TGTGCCAGCGGGACAGGGACTTTTATGGGTGGAAAACTGTTTTTT.